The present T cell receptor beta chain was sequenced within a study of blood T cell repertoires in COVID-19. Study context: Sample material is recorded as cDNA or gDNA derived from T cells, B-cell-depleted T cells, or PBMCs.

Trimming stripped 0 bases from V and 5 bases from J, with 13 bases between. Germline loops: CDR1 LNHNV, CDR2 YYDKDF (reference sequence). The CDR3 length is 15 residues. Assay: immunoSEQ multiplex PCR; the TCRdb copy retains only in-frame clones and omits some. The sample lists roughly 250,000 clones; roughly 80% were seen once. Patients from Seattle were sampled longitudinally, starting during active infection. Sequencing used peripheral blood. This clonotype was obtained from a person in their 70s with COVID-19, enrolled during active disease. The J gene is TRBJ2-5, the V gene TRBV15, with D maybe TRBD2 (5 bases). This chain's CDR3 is CATSRDLGEWETQYF. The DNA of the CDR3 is TGTGCCACCAGCAGAGATCTCGGGGAATGGGAGACCCAGTACTTC.